The source of this TCR beta chain is a study of regulatory T cells in long-lasting Graves disease. Overall study results and limits: The sample size was small, and this may have reduced accuracy. TRBV28 was favored in persistent disease, as were TRBJ1-2 and TRBJ2-5.

Time point noted: persistent/refractory GD, antithyroid drugs over 5 years with positive TRAb. Researchers made the TCR library from RNA that was extracted from PBMCs. Trimming removed 4 bases at V and 6 bases at J, with 15 bases between. The CDR3 totals 14 residues. Turning to this clonotype: Its matching antigen is unknown.

Arm-PCR of CDR3 regions with iRepertoire HTBI primers generated TCR beta libraries. TCRdb analysed the multiplex PCR reads with MiXCR anew, one entry per CDR3 protein. Of 400,000 to 500,000 distinct CDR3 sequences listed, around 23% are singletons. This chain links TRBV12-3 or TRBV12-4 with TRBJ1-2; no definite D call. The input for sequencing was peripheral blood mononuclear cells (PBMCs), taken when the disease was refractory, from a patient treated with antithyroid drugs. The sequence was obtained from a female donor with Graves disease. The CDR3 loop is CASSSGRFVDGYTF. In DNA, the CDR3 is TGTGCCAGCAGTTCCGGACGGTTCGTGGATGGCTACACCTTC.